The present TCR beta chain was sequenced within a study of control samples from healthy donors and cancer patients. Produced via immunoSEQ multiplex PCR; TCRdb's table is partial and in-frame only. The sample has under 200,000 clones. This CDR3 is 14 amino acids long. Trimming shortened V by 1 base and J by 1 base, and 7 bases separated the two germline ends. Germline loops: CDR1 MNHEY, CDR2 SVGAGI. Sequenced material: blood. V is TRBV6-5 and J is TRBJ1-1, with D possibly matching TRBD1 (5 bases). The clonotype was recovered from a woman aged 25 to 39 in good health. CDR3 sequence: CASSYFGTNTEAFF. Written as DNA, the CDR3 is TGTGCCAGCAGTTACTTCGGGACGAACACTGAAGCTTTCTTT.